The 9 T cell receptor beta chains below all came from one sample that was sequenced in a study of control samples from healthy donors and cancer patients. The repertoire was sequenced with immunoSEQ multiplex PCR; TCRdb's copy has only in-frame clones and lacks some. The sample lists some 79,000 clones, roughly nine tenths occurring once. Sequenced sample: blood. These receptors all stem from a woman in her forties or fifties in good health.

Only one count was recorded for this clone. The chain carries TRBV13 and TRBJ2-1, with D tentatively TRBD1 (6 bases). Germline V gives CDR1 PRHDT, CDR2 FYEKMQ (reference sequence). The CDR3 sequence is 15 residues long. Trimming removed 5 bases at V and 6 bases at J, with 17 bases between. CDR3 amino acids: CASSRTRTVGNEQFF. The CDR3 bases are TGTGCCAGCAGCAGAACCAGGACAGTGGGCAATGAGCAGTTCTTC.

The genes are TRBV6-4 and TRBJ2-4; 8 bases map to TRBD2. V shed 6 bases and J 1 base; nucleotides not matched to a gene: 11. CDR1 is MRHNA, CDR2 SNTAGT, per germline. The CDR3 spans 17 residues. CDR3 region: CASRDERENDAKNIQYF. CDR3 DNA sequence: TGTGCCAGCAGGGATGAGCGGGAGAATGACGCCAAAAACATTCAGTACTTC.

The CDR3 sequence: CASSFRPTTRDEQFF. CDR3 nucleotide sequence: TGTGCCAGCAGCTTTCGACCGACCACTAGGGATGAGCAGTTCTTC. The V call is TRBV7-9, the J call TRBJ2-1; D may be TRBD2 (5 bases). The CDR3 has 15 amino acids. CDR1 and CDR2 from the germline V gene are SEHNR and FQNEAQ (reference sequence). Trimming removed 3 bases from V and 8 bases from J, with 17 bases in between.

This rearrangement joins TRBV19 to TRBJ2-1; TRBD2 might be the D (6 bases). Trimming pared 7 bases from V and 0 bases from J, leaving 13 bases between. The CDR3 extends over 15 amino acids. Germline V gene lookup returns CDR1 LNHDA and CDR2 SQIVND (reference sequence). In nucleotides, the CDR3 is TGTGCCAGTATAGGTAACGGGGGCTCCTACAATGAGCAGTTCTTC. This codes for CASIGNGGSYNEQFF.

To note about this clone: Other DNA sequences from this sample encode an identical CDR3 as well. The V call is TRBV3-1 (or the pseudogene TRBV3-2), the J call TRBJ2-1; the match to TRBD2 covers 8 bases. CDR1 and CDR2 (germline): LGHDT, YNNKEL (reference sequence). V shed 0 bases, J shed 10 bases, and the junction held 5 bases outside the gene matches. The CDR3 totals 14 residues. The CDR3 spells CASSQDTIAGEQFF. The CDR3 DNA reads TGTGCCAGCAGCCAAGATACCATAGCGGGGGAGCAGTTCTTC.

The CDR3 protein is CASSLSGPTYNEQFF. In DNA, the CDR3 is TGTGCCAGCAGTCTGAGCGGGCCCACCTACAATGAGCAGTTCTTC. The chain combines TRBV28 with TRBJ2-1; D is perhaps TRBD2 (6 bases). V shed 5 bases and J shed 2 bases, with 13 bases lying between them. Germline-derived CDR1 and CDR2 are MDHEN and SYDVKM. This CDR3 comprises 15 residues. Using reference TRBV28 and TRBJ2-1 for the parts outside the CDR3, the full variable domain is DVKVTQSSRYLVKRTGEKVFLECVQDMDHENMFWYRQDPGLGLRLIYFSYDVKMKEKGDIPEGYSVSREKKERFSLILESASTNQTSMYLCASSLSGPTYNEQFFGPGTRLTVL.

This CDR3 reads CASSPGVGNQPQHF. For the CDR3, the DNA is TGCGCCAGCAGCCCAGGGGTCGGAAATCAGCCCCAGCATTTT. This chain uses TRBV5-1 with TRBJ1-5; D perhaps matches TRBD1 (6 bases). V was shortened by 4 bases and J by 4 bases, with 12 bases between the two germline ends. The CDR3 is 14 amino acids. Germline V lookup: CDR1 SGHRS, CDR2 YFSETQ.

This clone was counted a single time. The CDR3 DNA reads as TGCGCCAGCAGGGGGAACAGGGGCGACGAGCAGTACTTC. It is translated as CASRGNRGDEQYF. The genes are TRBV5-1 and TRBJ2-7; 7 nucleotides agree with TRBD1. The CDR3 consists of 13 residues. The junction had 7 bases not matched to a gene; V was cut back by 5 bases and J by 5 bases. CDR1 and CDR2 (germline): SGHRS, YFSETQ. Using reference TRBV5-1 and TRBJ2-7 for the parts outside the CDR3, the full variable domain is KAGVTQTPRYLIKTRGQQVTLSCSPISGHRSVSWYQQTPGQGLQFLFEYFSETQRNKGNFPGRFSGRQFSNSRSEMNVSTLELGDSALYLCASRGNRGDEQYFGPGTRLTVT.

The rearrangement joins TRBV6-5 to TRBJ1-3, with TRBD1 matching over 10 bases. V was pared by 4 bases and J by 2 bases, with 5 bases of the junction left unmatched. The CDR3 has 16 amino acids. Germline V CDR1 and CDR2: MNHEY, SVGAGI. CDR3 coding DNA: TGTGCCAGCAGTTCCAGACAGGGGGCGACTGGAAACACCATATATTTT. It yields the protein CASSSRQGATGNTIYF.